This TCR beta chain is drawn from a study of shared clonotypes between healthy human individuals. Study-level findings and limits: Compared with clonotypes that all four donors shared, non-shared clonotypes had lower generation probabilities. Large sequencing depth failed to make sorted-subset sequencing complete, rarefaction showed. Generally, naive subsets came out with larger estimated richness than memory subsets.

With respect to this clone: Its target is not known.

Researchers partitioned CD4+ cells into CD45RA+ naive and CD45RA-negative memory subsets. Per germline, CDR1 MNHNS and CDR2 SASEGT. With V trimmed by 2 bases and J by 2 bases, 7 bases remained unmatched. The CDR3 length is 16 residues. The assay was immunoSEQ multiplex PCR, and TCRdb's table has in-frame clones only and misses some. The table records approximately 2.5 million clones, over 85% of them present only once. Sequenced sample: naive CD4+ T cells from PBMCs. Subset meaning: CD45RA+ positively selected. This chain uses TRBV6-1 with TRBJ2-3; TRBD1 matches at 7 bases. The origin of this receptor is a man between 18 and 35 years old in good health. Some clones in this sample may be carry-over from other donors' samples. CDR3 DNA sequence: TGTGCCAGCAGTGAAAGTTCAGGGGGAGCCACAGATACGCAGTATTTT. Its translation: CASSESSGGATDTQYF.